Shown below are 20 T cell receptor beta chains from a single sample sequenced in a study of human T cells and chemical hapten exposure (dated by TCRdb to the early 2020s). Libraries came from RACE. The sequencer listed for this sample is NextSeq 500. The raw public data were reprocessed by TCRdb itself: fastp quality trimming at Q25, MiXCR clonotype calling, in-frame beta chains only. Entries are consolidated by CDR3 protein sequence, retaining the most common genes and DNA. A total of about 59,000 distinct CDR3 sequences appear in this sample, over 9% of them only once. Around 4.1% of the sample lies in the top ten. The sample's time point label, decoded: pre-sensitization, week 0. Read against the paper, the sample's treatment or condition label means: therapeutic diphenylcyclopropenone sensitization with weekly scalp DPC. The sequences come from whole blood, collected in connection with sensitization to the hapten diphenylcyclopropenone (DPC). These receptors originate from a woman aged 40 to 50 with alopecia areata. Some clones in this sample may be carry-over from other donors' samples.

The chain links TRBV29-1 to TRBJ1-1; D not resolved. Germline V CDR1 and CDR2: SQVTM, ANQGSEA. V lost 4 bases and J 4 bases, leaving 7 bases between the germline ends. The CDR3 runs to 11 residues. The CDR3 region has the DNA TGCAGCGTTGTAAGGGCCACTGAAGCTTTCTTT. Its protein is CSVVRATEAFF.

The chain links TRBV6-1 to TRBJ2-1; the match to TRBD1 covers 11 bases. Germline values: CDR1 MNHNS, CDR2 SASEGT. With 4 bases clipped from V and 3 bases from J, the junction kept 8 bases outside the gene matches. CDR3 length: 17 residues. CDR3 protein: CASSGTLGQGVYNEQFF. The CDR3 DNA follows: TGTGCCAGCAGTGGGACATTGGGACAGGGGGTCTACAATGAGCAGTTCTTC.

The sample holds many counts of this clonotype. This chain links TRBV7-3 with TRBJ2-1, with 7 nucleotides matching TRBD2. The CDR3 contains 14 residues. With V trimmed by 5 bases and J by 5 bases, 6 bases remained unmatched. CDR1 is SGHTA, CDR2 FQGTGA, per germline. DNA for the CDR3: TGTGCCAGCAGCCCTCGGCGGGAGAACAATGAGCAGTTCTTC. Amino acids: CASSPRRENNEQFF.

V gene TRBV18 combines with J gene TRBJ1-1; D unclear. There are 16 residues in the CDR3. Trimming stripped 5 bases from V and 5 bases from J, with 21 bases between. The germline V gene has CDR1 KGHSH and CDR2 LQKENI. The chain's CDR3 is CASSSRDLTMDTEAFF. As DNA, the CDR3 is TGTGCCAGCTCATCCCGAGATCTCACAATGGATACTGAAGCTTTCTTT.

This clonotype was detected ten times or more. Germline is not matched at one junction end, which may reflect a read error. This chain connects TRBV28 to TRBJ1-5; no definite D call. Germline CDR1 is MDHEN and CDR2 is SYDVKM. The CDR3 consists of 15 residues. The CDR3: CASSLPDGKNHPQHF. As DNA, the CDR3 is TGTGCCAGCAGTTTACCGGACGGAAAGAATCATCCCCAGCATTTT.

This clonotype has a handful of counts. V and J are TRBV5-4 and TRBJ2-3, with D tentatively TRBD2 (6 bases). Germline V gene sequence: CDR1 SGHNT, CDR2 YYREEE (reference sequence). The CDR3 is 14 amino acids. V was clipped by 4 bases and J by 2 bases, with 11 bases between them. Here the CDR3 DNA reads TGTGCCAGCAGCACTAGCTTTTCCACAGATACGCAGTATTTT. This codes for CASSTSFSTDTQYF.

This clonotype appeared many times. V and J are TRBV30 and TRBJ2-7; TRBD2 might be the D (6 bases). The germline V and J ends were trimmed by 2 bases and 1 base, with 9 bases remaining between them. Germline V gives CDR1 GTSNPN, CDR2 SVGIG (reference sequence). This CDR3 has 13 residues. CDR3 DNA sequence: TGTGCCTGGAGTTCTGGAGGGTCCTACGAGCAGTACTTC. This sequence encodes CAWSSGGSYEQYF.

A word on this clonotype: A much larger clonotype is one base distant, so this may be a read error. The genes are TRBV20-1 and TRBJ1-1, with 7 bases that match TRBD1. Germline V gene sequence: CDR1 DFQATT, CDR2 SNEGSKA (reference sequence). The CDR3 is made up of 14 amino acids. CDR3 in amino acids: CSANPGQVLTEALF. The CDR3 DNA is TGCAGTGCTAATCCCGGACAGGTTCTCACTGAAGCTCTCTTT.

The chain couples TRBV21-1 to TRBJ1-3; the table's D call TRBD1 went unverified against the DNA. TRBV21-1 represents a pseudogene. This CDR3 region has 15 residues. CDR3 DNA: TGTGCCAGCAGCGCAGACAGGTCCTCTGGAAACACCATATATTTT. This encodes CASSADRSSGNTIYF.

This clonotype was counted many times. The genes are TRBV12-3 or TRBV12-4 and TRBJ1-1, with 7 bases aligning to TRBD1. Germline trimming cut 6 bases from V and 0 bases from J; bases unmatched to any gene: 10. The CDR3 sequence is 16 residues long. The CDR3 DNA reads as TGTGCCAGCAGCCCGGGACAGCTCGGCATGAACACTGAAGCTTTCTTT. It translates to CASSPGQLGMNTEAFF.

At least ten counts were recorded for this clonotype. This rearrangement joins TRBV12-3 or TRBV12-4 to TRBJ1-1, with no clear D. Trimming stripped 1 base from V and 1 base from J, with 13 bases between. The CDR3 extends over 16 amino acids. CDR3 DNA sequence: TGTGCCAGCAGTTTAGGCGGTCGCCGATGGAACACTGAAGCTTTCTTT. Translation gives CASSLGGRRWNTEAFF.

This clonotype was counted at least ten times. J is TRBJ1-5 and V is TRBV19; weak D call: TRBD1 (6 bases). The CDR3 has 14 residues. V was trimmed by 3 bases and J by 5 bases, leaving 11 bases between them. Germline V CDR1 and CDR2: LNHDA, SQIVND (reference sequence). CDR3 bases: TGTGCCAGTAGTATCCAGGGGCCCTATCAGCCCCAGCATTTT. This encodes CASSIQGPYQPQHF. The full variable domain, in which reference TRBV19 and TRBJ1-5 provide the parts outside the CDR3, is DGGITQSPKYLFRKEGQNVTLSCEQNLNHDAMYWYRQDPGQGLRLIYYSQIVNDFQKGDIAEGYSVSREKKESFPLTVTSAQKNPTAFYLCASSIQGPYQPQHFGDGTRLSIL.

This clonotype was counted ten times or more. The chain carries TRBV20-1 and TRBJ1-4; a possible D gene is TRBD1 (5 bases). V lost 3 bases and J lost 8, with 16 bases in between. The CDR3 totals 14 residues. Germline CDR1 DFQATT, CDR2 SNEGSKA (reference sequence). The CDR3 here is CSARPTAGMEKLFF. The CDR3 region has the DNA TGCAGTGCTAGGCCGACAGCGGGTATGGAAAAACTGTTTTTT.

The chain has TRBV3-1 and TRBJ1-2; D call uncertain. Trimming stripped 2 bases from V and 5 bases from J, with 12 bases between. Germline V CDR1 and CDR2: LGHDT, YNNKEL (reference sequence). This CDR3 is built from 14 residues. The CDR3 DNA reads TGTGCCAGCAGCCAACCCGGGAGGACTTATGGCTACACCTTC. Translation: CASSQPGRTYGYTF.

The chain has TRBV7-9 and TRBJ2-6; TRBD1 aligns across 8 bases. This CDR3 comprises 16 residues. CDR1 SEHNR and CDR2 FQNEAQ come from the germline V gene (reference sequence). V was pared by 5 bases and J by 2 bases, with 5 bases of the junction left unmatched. CDR3 residues: CASSTDRGTGANVLTF. The CDR3 DNA reads TGTGCCAGCAGCACTGACAGGGGAACTGGGGCCAACGTCCTGACTTTC.

This chain links TRBV6-5 with TRBJ1-3, with a possible D match to TRBD1 (5 bases). The CDR3 runs to 16 residues. Germline CDR1 reads MNHEY; CDR2 reads SVGAGI. Trimming stripped 6 bases from V and 2 bases from J, with 17 bases between. The chain's CDR3 is CASRDTPTGTGNTIYF. The CDR3 region has the DNA TGTGCCAGCAGGGATACCCCAACAGGAACTGGAAACACCATATATTTT.

This clonotype has at least ten counts. The chain employs TRBV7-6 and TRBJ1-1, with D uncertain. With 5 bases removed from V and 1 base from J, the gap between germline ends came to 14 bases. The CDR3 loop spans 15 amino acids. Germline V gives CDR1 SGHVS, CDR2 FNYEAQ. CDR3 residues: CASSRQSPPNTEAFF. The CDR3 DNA is TGTGCCAGCAGCAGACAATCACCCCCGAACACTGAAGCTTTCTTT. Drawing the rest from reference TRBV7-6 and TRBJ1-1, the complete variable domain is GAGVSQSPRYKVTKRGQDVALRCDPISGHVSLYWYRQALGQGPEFLTYFNYEAQQDKSGLPNDRFSAERPEGSISTLTIQRTEQRDSAMYRCASSRQSPPNTEAFFGQGTRLTVV.

This sequence joins TRBV21-1 and TRBJ2-4; TRBD1, the table's D call, was not compared with the DNA. TRBV21-1 is a listed pseudogene. The CDR3 has 21 residues. The DNA for the CDR3 is TGTGCCAGCAGCGCCTCATCGATCCGGGACAGCGGGAATGGTACCAAAAACATTCAGTACTTC. This codes for CASSASSIRDSGNGTKNIQYF.

V gene TRBV7-6 combines with J gene TRBJ2-2, with D possibly called TRBD1 or TRBD2 (5 bases each). Trimming removed 2 bases at V and 7 bases at J, with 23 bases between. The CDR3 is 18 residues long. The germline gives CDR1 SGHVS, CDR2 FNYEAQ. CDR3 DNA: TGTGCCAGCAGCTTAACTCCCTCCGGGACCTCCCAGTACGGGGAGCTGTTTTTT. Its translation is CASSLTPSGTSQYGELFF. Filled out from reference TRBV7-6 and TRBJ2-2, the complete variable domain reads GAGVSQSPRYKVTKRGQDVALRCDPISGHVSLYWYRQALGQGPEFLTYFNYEAQQDKSGLPNDRFSAERPEGSISTLTIQRTEQRDSAMYRCASSLTPSGTSQYGELFFGEGSRLTVL.

The chain uses TRBV7-3 and TRBJ2-3; D remains ambiguous. V was clipped by 1 base and J by 2 bases, with 10 bases between them. CDR1 is SGHTA, CDR2 FQGTGA, per germline. The CDR3 runs 15 residues. The CDR3 DNA reads as TGTGCCAGCAGCTTAATGGCCTCCAACACAGATACGCAGTATTTT. This encodes CASSLMASNTDTQYF.